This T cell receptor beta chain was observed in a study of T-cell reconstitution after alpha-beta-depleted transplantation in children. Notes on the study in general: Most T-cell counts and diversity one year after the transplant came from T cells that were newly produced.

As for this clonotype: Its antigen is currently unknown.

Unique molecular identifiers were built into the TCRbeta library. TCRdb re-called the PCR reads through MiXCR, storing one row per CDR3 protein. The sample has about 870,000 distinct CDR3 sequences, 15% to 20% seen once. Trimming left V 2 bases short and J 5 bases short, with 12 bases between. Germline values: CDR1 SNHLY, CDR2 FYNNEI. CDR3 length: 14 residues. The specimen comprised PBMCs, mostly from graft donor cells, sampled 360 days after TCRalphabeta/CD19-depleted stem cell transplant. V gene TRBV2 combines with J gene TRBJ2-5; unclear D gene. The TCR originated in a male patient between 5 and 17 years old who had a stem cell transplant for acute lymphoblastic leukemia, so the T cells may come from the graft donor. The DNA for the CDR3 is TGTGCCAGCAGTGAATTGGGGATGGGGGAGACCCAGTACTTC. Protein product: CASSELGMGETQYF.